The 19 T cell receptor beta chains below come from one sample, sequenced in a study of blood T cell repertoires in COVID-19. Sequencing used immunoSEQ multiplex PCR; TCRdb keeps in-frame clones, though not all of them. This sample has 130,000 to 150,000 clones, with 87% found just once. The source material was peripheral blood. All receptors derive from a woman aged 45-59 years with acute or convalescent COVID-19.

The CDR3 nucleotides read TGTGCCAGCCGGCGGGGGAACACTGAAGCTTTCTTT. Protein product: CASRRGNTEAFF. J is TRBJ1-1 and V is TRBV19; D ambiguous. The CDR3 loop spans 12 amino acids. The germline CDR1 and CDR2 sequences are LNHDA and SQIVND (reference sequence). V was clipped by 9 bases and J by 1 base, with 9 bases between them.

V is TRBV10-1 and J is TRBJ1-4; D is uncertain. In germline, CDR1 is WNHNN, CDR2 SYGVQD (reference sequence). CDR3 length: 14 residues. The V end was cut by 7 bases, the J end by 12 bases, with 21 bases between. CDR3 region: CASKILGERGELFF. The CDR3 bases are TGCGCCAGCAAAATCCTCGGGGAGCGCGGGGAACTGTTTTTT.

The chain recombines TRBV11-3 with TRBJ2-1, with 7 bases identical to TRBD2. This CDR3 has 9 amino acids. Per the germline V gene, CDR1 is SGHNT and CDR2 is YENEEA. V was clipped by 6 bases and J by 15 bases; unmatched bases: 2. CDR3 residues: CASSWGGFF. The CDR3 DNA sequence: TGTGCCAGCAGTTGGGGGGGGTTCTTC.

The chain recombines TRBV5-5 with TRBJ2-5, with 9 nucleotides matching TRBD2. Looked up from germline, CDR1 is SGHKS and CDR2 is YYEKEE (reference sequence). The junction had 10 bases not matched to a gene; V was cut back by 5 bases and J by 5 bases. The CDR3 loop spans 15 amino acids. The CDR3 sequence: CASRLPGLASETQYF. The CDR3 bases are TGTGCCAGCAGGCTCCCGGGACTAGCAAGCGAGACCCAGTACTTC.

This chain uses TRBV6-1 with TRBJ1-2; maybe TRBD1 (6 bases). The CDR3 spans 15 residues. CDR1 and CDR2 from the germline V gene are MNHNS and SASEGT. With 1 base removed from V and 4 bases from J, the gap between germline ends came to 13 bases. This CDR3 is CASSEGPQGSYGYTF. The CDR3 nucleotides are TGTGCCAGCAGTGAAGGACCACAGGGCAGCTATGGCTACACCTTC.

This clone was found a few times. The chain couples TRBV5-1 to TRBJ1-2; D unresolved. V gave up 3 bases and J gave up 1 base, with 7 bases separating them. Germline CDR1 SGHRS, CDR2 YFSETQ. The CDR3 totals 13 residues. The CDR3 loop is CASSSRSNYGYTF. The CDR3 nucleotides read TGCGCCAGCAGCTCTAGGAGTAACTATGGCTACACCTTC.

The chain recombines TRBV27 with TRBJ1-1; the match to TRBD1 covers 8 bases. Germline trimming cut 6 bases from V and 7 bases from J; bases unmatched to any gene: 10. The CDR3 consists of 14 residues. Germline V CDR1 and CDR2: MNHEY, SMNVEV (reference sequence). The CDR3 loop reads CASRLDRVGHEAFF. The CDR3 region has the DNA TGTGCCAGCAGATTGGACAGGGTGGGACATGAAGCTTTCTTT.

J is TRBJ1-2 and V is TRBV3-1 (or the pseudogene TRBV3-2); 7 nucleotides match TRBD1. CDR1 is LGHDT and CDR2 is YNNKEL in the germline V gene (reference sequence). This CDR3 is 15 amino acids long. V was clipped by 2 bases and J by 7 bases; unmatched bases: 10. DNA for the CDR3: TGTGCCAGCAGCCAAATGACAGGGTCTTCGGGTGGCTACACCTTC. Translation: CASSQMTGSSGGYTF.

The rearrangement uses TRBV7-3 and TRBJ2-3, with TRBD2 as a possible D gene (5 bases). The CDR3 is made up of 16 amino acids. Trimming stripped 5 bases from V and 2 bases from J, with 17 bases between. Germline loops: CDR1 SGHTA, CDR2 FQGTGA. CDR3 residues: CASSPDFRGSTDTQYF. CDR3 nucleotide sequence: TGTGCCAGCAGCCCGGACTTCCGAGGGTCCACAGATACGCAGTATTTT.

The chain links TRBV12-5 to TRBJ1-2; D is unclear. The CDR3 is 14 amino acids. Trimming stripped 0 bases from V and 4 bases from J, with 9 bases between. From germline, CDR1 is LGHNT and CDR2 FRNRAP. The CDR3 DNA sequence: TGTGCTAGTGGTTTGGTATTAGGGAGCTATGGCTACACCTTC. It encodes CASGLVLGSYGYTF.

The V gene is TRBV5-1, the J gene TRBJ1-1; 9 bases match TRBD1. The germline V gene has CDR1 SGHRS and CDR2 YFSETQ. The CDR3 is 14 residues long. With V trimmed by 3 bases and J by 1 base, 1 base remained unmatched. The CDR3 DNA sequence: TGCGCCAGCAGCTCACAGGGGGCGAACACTGAAGCTTTCTTT. Amino acids: CASSSQGANTEAFF.

This chain joins TRBV7-9 and TRBJ1-2; TRBD1 matches at 7 bases. The CDR3 totals 13 residues. Germline loops: CDR1 SEHNR, CDR2 FQNEAQ (reference sequence). The junction had 5 bases not matched to a gene; V was cut back by 6 bases and J by 4 bases. The CDR3 protein is CASRSGQSYGYTF. The CDR3 DNA follows: TGTGCCAGCAGATCGGGACAGTCCTATGGCTACACCTTC.

The rearrangement joins TRBV5-1 to TRBJ1-2; weak D call: TRBD1 (6 bases). Per germline, CDR1 SGHRS and CDR2 YFSETQ. V was trimmed by 4 bases and J by 5 bases, leaving 12 bases between them. This CDR3 has 13 amino acids. CDR3 loop: CASSQGQPYGYTF. The CDR3 nucleotides are TGCGCCAGCAGCCAGGGACAACCGTATGGCTACACCTTC.

The gene calls are TRBV5-4 and TRBJ2-7; the D is unclear. This CDR3 has 15 amino acids. Trimming pared 4 bases from V and 0 bases from J, leaving 14 bases between. CDR1 and CDR2 (germline): SGHNT, YYREEE (reference sequence). CDR3 region: CASSLNVRGSYEQYF. The CDR3 DNA reads as TGTGCCAGCAGCCTTAATGTCAGAGGCTCCTACGAGCAGTACTTC.

The chain combines TRBV5-1 with TRBJ2-3; TRBD1 is a possible D gene (5 bases). Germline V gene sequence: CDR1 SGHRS, CDR2 YFSETQ. Trimming shortened V by 0 bases and J by 1 base, and 12 bases separated the two germline ends. This CDR3 is 16 amino acids long. DNA for the CDR3: TGCGCCAGCAGCTTGGAGGGGCGATCGGGCACAGATACGCAGTATTTT. This gives the protein CASSLEGRSGTDTQYF.

The chain joins TRBV10-3 to TRBJ1-2; the match to TRBD1 covers 7 bases. This CDR3 has 14 residues. Germline trimming cut 4 bases from V and 5 bases from J; bases unmatched to any gene: 7. The germline CDR1 and CDR2 sequences are ENHRY and SYGVKD. The CDR3 here is CAISVQGEEYGYTF. The CDR3 DNA follows: TGTGCCATCAGTGTCCAGGGGGAAGAGTATGGCTACACCTTC.

The V and J genes are TRBV5-5 and TRBJ2-2; 10 bases align to TRBD2. Germline V gives CDR1 SGHKS, CDR2 YYEKEE (reference sequence). The CDR3 runs to 16 residues. Germline trimming cut 4 bases from V and 4 bases from J; bases unmatched to any gene: 7. The CDR3 coding sequence is TGTGCCAGCAGCAATCCTTTAGCGGGGGGCACCGGGGAGCTGTTTTTT. Protein sequence: CASSNPLAGGTGELFF.

Concerning this clone itself: Within the sample, other DNA sequences also encode this same CDR3. The chain links TRBV12-3 or TRBV12-4 to TRBJ1-1, with D perhaps TRBD1 (5 bases). Trimming left V 3 bases short and J 3 bases short, with 8 bases between. The CDR3 consists of 13 residues. The CDR3 nucleotides read TGTGCCAGCAGTTTTGGAGGGGACACTGAAGCTTTCTTT. This translates into CASSFGGDTEAFF.

The chain couples TRBV30 to TRBJ2-3; 13 positions agree with TRBD2. CDR1 is GTSNPN and CDR2 is SVGIG in the germline V gene (reference sequence). The CDR3 length is 15 residues. Losses at the gene ends were 5 bases for V and 4 bases for J; bases not matched to a gene: 6. In DNA form, the CDR3 reads TGTGCCTGGGCCCGGACTAGCGGGAGAGCAGATACGCAGTATTTT. The encoded protein is CAWARTSGRADTQYF.